Below, one T cell receptor beta chain is given with its context. The data originate from a study of control samples from healthy donors and cancer patients. The protocol was immunoSEQ multiplex PCR, while the TCRdb copy is restricted to in-frame clones and leaves out a portion. Here the sample spans about 120,000 clones, around nine tenths being singletons. This CDR3 region has 16 residues. V shed 10 bases, J shed 1 base, and the junction held 9 bases outside the gene matches. Germline-derived CDR1 and CDR2 are ENHRY and SYGVKD. This receptor was obtained from a man aged 30 to 39 in good health. The chain couples TRBV10-3 to TRBJ1-6, with 8 bases fitting TRBD1. Input material: blood. The CDR3 loop reads CASSGQGASYNSPLHF. The CDR3 region has the DNA TGTGCCAGCTCCGGGCAGGGGGCGTCCTATAATTCACCCCTCCACTTT.